Each of the 26 T cell receptor beta chains below was sequenced from the same sample in a study of OX40 agonist ivuxolimab in advanced cancers. Method: immunoSEQ multiplex PCR; TCRdb's copy keeps in-frame clones and lacks some. Of 90,000 to 120,000 clones in the sample, about 91% were seen once. The sample was CD4+ or CD8+ T cells sorted from blood, taken in a trial of the OX40 agonist ivuxolimab. Receptors originate from an adult with an advanced solid tumor such as melanoma, head and neck, liver or kidney cancer.

This chain connects TRBV30 to TRBJ2-2; the D is unclear. The V gene lost 2 bases and the J gene lost 2 bases, with 3 bases spanning the gap. Germline lookup yields CDR1 GTSNPN and CDR2 SVGIG (reference sequence). This CDR3 region has 12 residues. CDR3 sequence: CAWSQNTGELFF. CDR3 sequence (DNA): TGTGCCTGGAGTCAAAACACCGGGGAGCTGTTTTTT.

The gene calls are TRBV19 and TRBJ2-2; D uncertain. Trimming removed 0 bases at V and 4 bases at J, with 12 bases between. Germline V gene lookup returns CDR1 LNHDA and CDR2 SQIVND (reference sequence). The CDR3 is 16 amino acids. Here the CDR3 reads CASSIDLGWSTGELFF. In nucleotides, the CDR3 is TGTGCCAGTAGTATAGATCTGGGCTGGAGCACCGGGGAGCTGTTTTTT. Looking up the rest from reference TRBV19 and TRBJ2-2 gives the full variable domain: DGGITQSPKYLFRKEGQNVTLSCEQNLNHDAMYWYRQDPGQGLRLIYYSQIVNDFQKGDIAEGYSVSREKKESFPLTVTSAQKNPTAFYLCASSIDLGWSTGELFFGEGSRLTVL.

J is TRBJ2-2 and V is TRBV7-3; D perhaps matches TRBD1 (6 bases). This CDR3 is 15 amino acids long. Per the germline V gene, CDR1 is SGHTA and CDR2 is FQGTGA. The V gene lost 1 base and the J gene lost 6 bases, with 12 bases spanning the gap. The CDR3: CASSLSHRVAGELFF. For the CDR3, the DNA is TGTGCCAGCAGCTTAAGTCACAGGGTCGCCGGGGAGCTGTTTTTT. Full variable domain (missing parts from reference TRBV7-3 and TRBJ2-2): GAGVSQTPSNKVTEKGKYVELRCDPISGHTALYWYRQSLGQGPEFLIYFQGTGAADDSGLPNDRFFAVRPEGSVSTLKIQRTERGDSAVYLCASSLSHRVAGELFFGEGSRLTVL.

The CDR3 region is CSVGQGATDTQYF. CDR3 DNA sequence: TGCAGCGTTGGACAGGGGGCGACAGATACGCAGTATTTT. The chain combines TRBV29-1 with TRBJ2-3, with TRBD1 matching over 10 bases. The CDR3 contains 13 residues. Germline loops: CDR1 SQVTM, CDR2 ANQGSEA. J lost 3 bases, V lost 4 bases, and 1 base had no gene match.

This chain uses TRBV4-2 with TRBJ2-7; D ambiguous. Trimming removed 0 bases from V and 6 bases from J, with 9 bases in between. Germline V gives CDR1 LGHNA, CDR2 YNFKEQ. The CDR3 length is 13 residues. CDR3 DNA sequence: TGTGCCAGCAGCCAAGAAGGAGCTCGCGAGCAGTACTTC. This translates into CASSQEGAREQYF.

The chain is built from TRBV10-2 and TRBJ2-1; D unclear. The CDR3 is made up of 11 amino acids. The V gene's germline CDR1 is WSHSY and CDR2 SAAADI. V gave up 9 bases and J gave up 7 bases, with 10 bases separating them. CDR3 sequence reads: CASERENEQFF. The CDR3 DNA is TGCGCCAGTGAACGAGAGAATGAGCAGTTCTTC.

The chain joins TRBV28 to TRBJ2-5, with D possibly TRBD2 on 5 matching bases. CDR1 and CDR2 from the germline V gene are MDHEN and SYDVKM. There are 15 residues in the CDR3. The ends were cut back, 6 bases at V and 5 bases at J, with 19 bases in the middle. CDR3 bases: TGTGCCAGCAGCAAGTCGACGGGAAACGGGGAGACCCAGTACTTC. Its translation: CASSKSTGNGETQYF.

The chain is built from TRBV27 and TRBJ1-2, with 10 positions matching TRBD1. Trimming at V came to 0 bases and at J to 7 bases, leaving 5 bases not matched to a gene. The CDR3 covers 15 residues. From germline, CDR1 is MNHEY and CDR2 SMNVEV (reference sequence). CDR3 in DNA: TGTGCCAGCAGTTTATCACCCGACAGGGGGCTTGGCTACACCTTC. This translates into CASSLSPDRGLGYTF.

The CDR3 protein is CASRPSSSYNSPLHF. The CDR3 nucleotides read TGTGCCAGCAGGCCCTCGAGCTCCTATAATTCACCCCTCCACTTT. V usage is TRBV25-1 and J usage is TRBJ1-6; D is ambiguous. The CDR3 is 15 amino acids. Germline loops: CDR1 MGHDK, CDR2 SYGVNS. Trimming pared 6 bases from V and 0 bases from J, leaving 9 bases between.

The gene calls are TRBV5-4 and TRBJ2-7; D is perhaps TRBD1 (5 bases). This CDR3 has 15 amino acids. Trimming removed 4 bases from V and 2 bases from J, with 16 bases in between. The germline CDR1 and CDR2 sequences are SGHNT and YYREEE (reference sequence). The CDR3 DNA sequence: TGTGCCAGCAGCCAAGAACTCAGGGAAACCTACGAGCAGTACTTC. The encoded protein is CASSQELRETYEQYF.

The chain combines TRBV28 with TRBJ1-4, with TRBD1 as a possible D gene (6 bases). Germline-derived CDR1 and CDR2 are MDHEN and SYDVKM. CDR3 length: 15 residues. Trimming removed 8 bases from V and 6 bases from J, with 19 bases in between. CDR3 DNA: TGTGCCAGCCGGACTGGGGGGGGCCAAGATGAAAAACTGTTTTTT. Residues: CASRTGGGQDEKLFF.

This chain uses TRBV28 with TRBJ2-1; D not resolved. Deletions cut 3 bases from V and 8 bases from J, with 5 bases between. The germline CDR1 and CDR2 sequences are MDHEN and SYDVKM. The CDR3 has 11 amino acids. The CDR3 sequence is CASSFTYEQFF. CDR3 DNA sequence: TGTGCCAGCAGTTTTACGTATGAGCAGTTCTTC. Using reference TRBV28 and TRBJ2-1 for the parts outside the CDR3, the full variable domain is DVKVTQSSRYLVKRTGEKVFLECVQDMDHENMFWYRQDPGLGLRLIYFSYDVKMKEKGDIPEGYSVSREKKERFSLILESASTNQTSMYLCASSFTYEQFFGPGTRLTVL.

The rearrangement links TRBV18 to TRBJ1-1; maybe TRBD1 (5 bases). CDR1 is KGHSH, CDR2 LQKENI, per germline. The CDR3 spans 13 residues. V was cut by 1 base and J by 4 bases, with 7 bases left in between. CDR3 amino acids: CASSPRDGTEAFF. CDR3 DNA: TGTGCCAGCTCACCACGGGACGGCACTGAAGCTTTCTTT.

The chain combines TRBV18 with TRBJ1-3; D not resolved. Germline V lookup: CDR1 KGHSH, CDR2 LQKENI. CDR3 size: 15 residues. V was pared by 0 bases and J by 4 bases, with 10 bases between. In DNA, the CDR3 is TGTGCCAGCTCACCACCGGTGGGATCCGGAAACACCATATATTTT. Protein: CASSPPVGSGNTIYF.

The chain couples TRBV28 to TRBJ1-1; no clear D gene. Germline CDR1 is MDHEN and CDR2 is SYDVKM. V was trimmed by 6 bases and J by 1 base, leaving 15 bases between them. The CDR3 sequence is 15 residues long. The CDR3 sequence is CASSRRVLTNTEAFF. CDR3 in DNA: TGTGCCAGCAGCCGACGGGTCCTAACGAACACTGAAGCTTTCTTT.

The chain couples TRBV5-6 to TRBJ2-7, with 9 bases lining up with TRBD1. Per germline, CDR1 SGHDT and CDR2 YYEEEE. V was pared by 4 bases and J by 1 base, with 6 bases of the junction left unmatched. CDR3 length: 15 residues. The CDR3 DNA reads TGTGCCAGCAGCCCCCCGGGACAGGGTTCCTACGAGCAGTACTTC. This codes for CASSPPGQGSYEQYF.

The chain combines TRBV5-4 with TRBJ2-1; TRBD2 aligns across 9 bases. Germline CDR1 reads SGHNT; CDR2 reads YYREEE (reference sequence). With 2 bases clipped from V and 6 bases from J, the junction kept 6 bases outside the gene matches. The CDR3 spans 15 residues. CDR3 bases: TGTGCCAGCAGCTTAGCGGGAGGCCAGAGCAATGAGCAGTTCTTC. Its translation is CASSLAGGQSNEQFF. Supplemented by reference TRBV5-4 and TRBJ2-1, the full variable domain reads ETGVTQSPTHLIKTRGQQVTLRCSSQSGHNTVSWYQQALGQGPQFIFQYYREEENGRGNFPPRFSGLQFPNYSSELNVNALELDDSALYLCASSLAGGQSNEQFFGPGTRLTVL.

This chain joins TRBV12-5 and TRBJ1-1; D is unresolved. The germline V gene encodes CDR1 LGHNT and CDR2 FRNRAP. There are 13 residues in the CDR3. V lost 1 base and J lost 5, with 8 bases in between. The CDR3 loop is CASGLERGTEAFF. The DNA of the CDR3 is TGTGCTAGTGGTTTGGAACGAGGGACTGAAGCTTTCTTT.

The V gene is TRBV9, the J gene TRBJ2-1; D is perhaps TRBD2 (6 bases). The CDR3 spans 14 residues. The germline CDR1 and CDR2 sequences are SGDLS and YYNGEE. V lost 0 bases and J lost 7, with 11 bases in between. The CDR3 region is CASSVAGSWNEQFF. The CDR3 DNA is TGTGCCAGCAGCGTAGCCGGGAGTTGGAATGAGCAGTTCTTC.

This clone was recorded a few times. V gene TRBV5-4 combines with J gene TRBJ2-5, with a tentative D call TRBD2 (5 bases). V was clipped by 4 bases and J by 3 bases, with 10 bases between them. Germline V CDR1 and CDR2: SGHNT, YYREEE (reference sequence). This CDR3 comprises 13 residues. The CDR3 region has the DNA TGTGCCAGCAGCCCGGCCGGGGAAGAGACCCAGTACTTC. Translation gives CASSPAGEETQYF.

The chain uses TRBV19 and TRBJ2-7; D might be TRBD1 (6 bases). V lost 0 bases and J 4 bases, leaving 25 bases between the germline ends. CDR3 length: 19 residues. Germline lookup yields CDR1 LNHDA and CDR2 SQIVND (reference sequence). The CDR3 loop reads CASSIDRGLGASLQYEQYF. In DNA, the CDR3 is TGTGCCAGTAGTATAGATCGGGGTCTGGGGGCTAGTCTTCAGTACGAGCAGTACTTC.

This clone came up a few times. CDR3 loop: CATQTTGGGRYGYTF. The CDR3 DNA sequence: TGTGCCACTCAAACTACCGGGGGGGGAAGATATGGCTACACCTTC. The J gene is TRBJ1-2, the V gene TRBV19, with a weak D call TRBD1 (5 bases). This CDR3 is 15 amino acids long. Trimming stripped 10 bases from V and 5 bases from J, with 23 bases between. Germline CDR1 reads LNHDA; CDR2 reads SQIVND (reference sequence). The whole variable domain, filled in from reference TRBV19 and TRBJ1-2, reads DGGITQSPKYLFRKEGQNVTLSCEQNLNHDAMYWYRQDPGQGLRLIYYSQIVNDFQKGDIAEGYSVSREKKESFPLTVTSAQKNPTAFYLCATQTTGGGRYGYTFGSGTRLTVV.

This sequence joins TRBV19 and TRBJ1-1; D not resolved. The germline V and J ends were trimmed by 0 bases and 5 bases, with 7 bases remaining between them. CDR1 and CDR2 (germline): LNHDA, SQIVND (reference sequence). The CDR3 length is 13 residues. The CDR3 sequence: CASSIEMGTEAFF. The CDR3 region has the DNA TGTGCCAGTAGTATAGAGATGGGGACTGAAGCTTTCTTT.

The V call is TRBV9, the J call TRBJ2-1, with D possibly matching TRBD2 (5 bases). The V and J ends lost 0 bases and 7 bases respectively, with 17 bases between them. The CDR3 covers 16 residues. Germline assignment: CDR1 SGDLS and CDR2 YYNGEE. The CDR3 nucleotides are TGTGCCAGCAGCGTAGGCGCTAGCCCACTCGTGAATGAGCAGTTCTTC. Translated, it gives CASSVGASPLVNEQFF.

The genes are TRBV4-1 and TRBJ1-3, with D maybe TRBD1 (5 bases). CDR3 length equals 17 residues. The germline gives CDR1 MGHRA, CDR2 YSYEKL. V lost 1 base, J lost 0 bases, and 13 bases lay in between. CDR3: CASSQGAGRFSGNTIYF. The CDR3 DNA reads as TGCGCCAGCAGCCAAGGCGCAGGGAGGTTCTCTGGAAACACCATATATTTT.

This clone was seen only once. The chain carries TRBV13 and TRBJ1-1; D is perhaps TRBD1 (6 bases). CDR3 size: 14 residues. V lost 5 bases and J lost 0, with 10 bases in between. Looked up from germline, CDR1 is PRHDT and CDR2 is FYEKMQ (reference sequence). The CDR3 nucleotides are TGTGCCAGCAGCGTACAGGGCCTGAACACTGAAGCTTTCTTT. Translating gives CASSVQGLNTEAFF.